This TCR beta chain is from a study of T cell clusters in autoimmune cytopenias. Study-wide points: Primary autoimmune cytopenia patients seemingly lacked the physiological T cell clusters found in healthy donors. TRB repertoire shifts in secondary cytopenia and chronic lymphocytic leukemia mostly reflected lymphoma, not autoimmunity. A dominant lymphoma-associated repertoire apparently masked the cluster-lack signature in secondary cytopenia versus chronic lymphocytic leukemia.

Each sample's input was 200 to 300 ng genomic DNA, 40,000 or so genome equivalents. TRB was amplified by touch-down multiplex PCR, primer pools A and B combined. TCRdb reprocessed the multiplex PCR reads, with one entry per CDR3 protein and no DNA. Listed are thousands of distinct CDR3 sequences; around 45% falls within the top ten. This clonotype registers medium-sized by frequency. The antigen remains unidentified. The CDR3 has 16 residues. Germline V gene sequence: CDR1 SQVTM, CDR2 ANQGSEA. This clonotype was sampled from a human donor with an autoimmune cytopenia or autoimmune hepatitis (not recorded which). Material: peripheral blood. This chain connects TRBV29-1 to TRBJ2-2; the TRBD1 assignment by TCRdb is unverifiable without DNA. This chain's CDR3 is CSVAGFMSGNTGELFF.